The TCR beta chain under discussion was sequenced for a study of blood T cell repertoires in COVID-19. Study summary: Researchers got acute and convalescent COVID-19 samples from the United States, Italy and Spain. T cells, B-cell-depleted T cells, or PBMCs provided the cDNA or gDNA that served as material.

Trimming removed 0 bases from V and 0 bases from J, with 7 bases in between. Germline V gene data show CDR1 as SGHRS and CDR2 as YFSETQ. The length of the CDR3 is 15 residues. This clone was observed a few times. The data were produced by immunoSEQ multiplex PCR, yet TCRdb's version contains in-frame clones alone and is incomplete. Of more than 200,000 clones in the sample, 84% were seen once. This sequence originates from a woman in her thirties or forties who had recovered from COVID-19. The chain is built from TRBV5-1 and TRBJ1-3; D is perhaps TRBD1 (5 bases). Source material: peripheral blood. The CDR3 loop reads CASSLGGTSGNTIYF. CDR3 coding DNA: TGCGCCAGCAGCTTGGGCGGGACCTCTGGAAACACCATATATTTT.